One T cell receptor beta chain is described in this entry. Its antigen is unidentified. A read error may produce the germline difference seen at one junction end. TCRdb itself ran the PCR reads through MiXCR, one entry per CDR3 protein. The repertoire consists of 79,000 or so distinct CDR3 sequences, with 25% occurring once and the leading ten covering about 0.8%. This specimen belongs to a study of molecular identifiers for immune sequencing clone quantification. Study findings and constraints: Clone sizes that are highly expanded could be underestimated when identical TCR molecules share a barcode. In CMV-specific effectors, clones above 20 copies held over 99% of molecules; naive, under 1%.

CD8+CD4-CCR7+CD45RA+ sorting gave the naive CD8 T cells. CDR3 size: 15 residues. CDR1 is GTSNPN, CDR2 SVGIG, per germline (reference sequence). The sequencing input was naive CD8+ T cells from blood, with Jurkat cell RNA spiked in. The subset: FACS-sorted CD8+CD4-CCR7+CD45RA+ naive T cells. This clonotype was obtained from a human donor in good health. Some libraries in this study had Jurkat cell RNA spiked in. The V and J genes are TRBV30 and TRBJ2-3, with a possible D match to TRBD1 (5 bases). The CDR3: CAWSHGALSTDAQYF. In DNA form, the CDR3 reads TGTGCCTGGAGTCATGGGGCCCTAAGCACAGATGCGCAGTATTTT.